A selection of T cell receptor beta chains follows, all from one sample in a study of shared clonotypes between healthy human individuals. Profiled with immunoSEQ multiplex PCR; TCRdb holds only in-frame clones, not every one. The profile shows about 2.1 million clones, roughly 95% of them singletons. The sequencing sample was made of naive CD8+ T cells from PBMCs. The receptor set was obtained from a man aged 18 to 29 in good health. Some clones in this sample may be carry-over from other donors' samples. The CDR3 runs from the conserved cysteine through the conserved F or W. D genes are given only for firm matches. Clone size is stated in some rows and not others, as once, few, many or a class when expanded.

V: TRBV9; J: TRBJ2-7; size: .; D: .; DNA: TGTGCCAGCAGCGCCAGATCCGGGACTTCCGACGAGCAGTACTTC; CDR3: CASSARSGTSDEQYF
V: TRBV4-3; J: TRBJ2-1; size: .; D: TRBD1; DNA: TGCGCCAGCAGCCAGGCTTCGGACAGGGAAAGGGACAATGAGCAGTTCTTC; CDR3: CASSQASDRERDNEQFF
V: TRBV10-3; J: TRBJ2-1; size: .; D: TRBD2; DNA: TGTGCCATCACCCGTAGCGGGAGCCAAAACAATGAGCAGTTCTTC; CDR3: CAITRSGSQNNEQFF
V: TRBV28; J: TRBJ2-5; size: .; D: .; DNA: TGTGCCAGCCTCTCCCCCCGCCAGGGCCAAGAGACCCAGTACTTC; CDR3: CASLSPRQGQETQYF
V: TRBV4-2; J: TRBJ2-7; size: .; D: .; DNA: TGTGCCAGCAGCCAAGTGATCAGCTACTACGAGCAGTACTTC; CDR3: CASSQVISYYEQYF
V: TRBV29-1; J: TRBJ2-6; size: .; D: .; DNA: TGCAGCGTTATGGGGGGAGGATCTGGGGCCAACGTCCTGACTTTC; CDR3: CSVMGGGSGANVLTF
V: TRBV11-2; J: TRBJ2-1; size: .; D: .; DNA: TGTGCCAGCAGCCACAGGGAAGTGCCCTACAATGAGCAGTTCTTC; CDR3: CASSHREVPYNEQFF
V: TRBV7-8; J: TRBJ2-7; size: once; D: .; DNA: TGTGCCAGCAGCGTCAGGTTAGCGGCCTACGAGCAGTACTTC; CDR3: CASSVRLAAYEQYF
V: TRBV13; J: TRBJ2-1; size: .; D: .; DNA: TGTGCCACCCTAGGGCCGGTGGGACAACAGTTCTTC; CDR3: CATLGPVGQQFF
V: TRBV7-7; J: TRBJ2-2; size: .; D: TRBD2; DNA: TGTGCCAGCAGCCAGGGACTAACGAACACCGGGGAGCTGTTTTTT; CDR3: CASSQGLTNTGELFF
V: TRBV4-1; J: TRBJ1-5; size: .; D: .; DNA: TGCGCCAGCAGCCCCCATGGGTCCCTAAGTCAGCCCCAGCATTTT; CDR3: CASSPHGSLSQPQHF
V: TRBV11-2; J: TRBJ1-2; size: .; D: .; DNA: TGTGCCAGCAGCCCTGAGAGGGTTAACTATGGCTACACCTTC; CDR3: CASSPERVNYGYTF
V: TRBV7-2; J: TRBJ2-7; size: .; D: .; DNA: TGTGCCACCGCCCCCACCTGGGGGGCCTACGAGCAGTACTTC; CDR3: CATAPTWGAYEQYF
V: TRBV2; J: TRBJ2-7; size: .; D: .; DNA: TGTGCCAGCAGTGAAGGTCAGGGAGCCTACGAGCAGTACTTC; CDR3: CASSEGQGAYEQYF
V: TRBV28; J: TRBJ1-5; size: .; D: TRBD1; DNA: TGTGCCAGCAGTTTATATGGCAGGGGGACTTTCTATAGCAATCAGCCCCAGCATTTT; CDR3: CASSLYGRGTFYSNQPQHF
V: TRBV7-9; J: TRBJ1-5; size: .; D: TRBD1; DNA: TGTGCCAGCAGCTTAGACCGGGACAGGGATCAGCCCCAGCATTTT; CDR3: CASSLDRDRDQPQHF
V: TRBV2; J: TRBJ2-7; size: .; D: TRBD1; DNA: TGTGCCAGCTGGACAGGGGAGTCCTACGAGCAGTACTTC; CDR3: CASWTGESYEQYF
V: TRBV7-9; J: TRBJ1-2; size: .; D: .; DNA: TGTGCCAGCAGCTTAGGAAAGGGAGATGGCTACACCTTC; CDR3: CASSLGKGDGYTF
V: TRBV27; J: TRBJ1-5; size: .; D: .; DNA: TGTGCCAGCAGTCTGGACGGGAATCAGCCCCAGCATTTT; CDR3: CASSLDGNQPQHF
V: TRBV7-3; J: TRBJ2-3; size: .; D: .; DNA: TGTGCCAGCAGCTCACGGACAACTCGGGCGGAAGATACGCAGTATTTT; CDR3: CASSSRTTRAEDTQYF
V: TRBV28; J: TRBJ2-2; size: .; D: TRBD2; DNA: TGTGCCAGCAGCCTGGGGCTAGCGGGAGCGAACGGGGAGCTGTTTTTT; CDR3: CASSLGLAGANGELFF
V: TRBV6-5; J: TRBJ2-7; size: .; D: TRBD1; DNA: TGTGCCAGCAGTTGGGGACAGGGGGCCCGCGAGCAGTACTTC; CDR3: CASSWGQGAREQYF
V: TRBV28; J: TRBJ1-3; size: .; D: .; DNA: TGTGCCAGCAGGTCCTCTGGAAACACCATATATTTT; CDR3: CASRSSGNTIYF
V: TRBV19; J: TRBJ1-5; size: once; D: TRBD1; DNA: TGTGCCAGTAGTATGTCAGGGGGGTCTTATCAGCCCCAGCATTTT; CDR3: CASSMSGGSYQPQHF
V: TRBV5-6; J: TRBJ2-3; size: .; D: TRBD2; DNA: TGTGCCAGCAGCTTGCAGTCTAGCGGGAGATTTACAGATACGCAGTATTTT; CDR3: CASSLQSSGRFTDTQYF
V: TRBV28; J: TRBJ2-1; size: .; D: .; DNA: TGTGCCGGCGGAGAGGGGGGGCCATATGAGCAGTTCTTC; CDR3: CAGGEGGPYEQFF
V: TRBV27; J: TRBJ2-1; size: .; D: .; DNA: TGTGCCAGCAGTTTCATACGGATGGTTAATAATGTAAATGAGCAGTTCTTC; CDR3: CASSFIRMVNNVNEQFF
V: TRBV6-4; J: TRBJ1-5; size: .; D: TRBD1; DNA: TGTGCCAGACAAACAAACCCGGGACAGGGAATGGGCAATCAGCCCCAGCATTTT; CDR3: CARQTNPGQGMGNQPQHF
V: TRBV28; J: TRBJ1-5; size: .; D: .; DNA: TGTGCCAGCCGGACCAGTAGCAATCAGCCCCAGCATTTT; CDR3: CASRTSSNQPQHF
V: TRBV29-1; J: TRBJ2-1; size: .; D: TRBD1; DNA: TGCAGCGTAACAGGGGGCTCCTACAATGAGCAGTTCTTC; CDR3: CSVTGGSYNEQFF
V: TRBV7-6; J: TRBJ2-2; size: .; D: TRBD2; DNA: TGTGCCAGCAGCACGACTAGCGGGAGGGCCAGTTTGGGGGAGCTGTTTTTT; CDR3: CASSTTSGRASLGELFF
V: TRBV11-1; J: TRBJ2-7; size: .; D: .; DNA: TGTGCCAGCAGCTTAACCAGGGGCTACGAGCAGTACTTC; CDR3: CASSLTRGYEQYF
V: TRBV11-2; J: TRBJ2-7; size: .; D: TRBD2; DNA: TGTGCCAGCAGCTCCGAAAAGACTAGCGGTTACTACGAGCAGTACTTC; CDR3: CASSSEKTSGYYEQYF
V: TRBV29-1; J: TRBJ2-2; size: .; D: TRBD2; DNA: TGCAGCGTTCTGTCTAGCGGGTTTGACTCAAGCACCGGGGAGCTGTTTTTT; CDR3: CSVLSSGFDSSTGELFF
V: TRBV27; J: TRBJ1-1; size: .; D: .; DNA: TGTGCCAGCAGTTTATTATTGGGGGACCGAAACACTGAAGCTTTCTTT; CDR3: CASSLLLGDRNTEAFF
V: TRBV10-3; J: TRBJ1-1; size: .; D: TRBD1; DNA: TGTGCCATCAGTGACCCACAGGGGAAGAACACTGAAGCTTTCTTT; CDR3: CAISDPQGKNTEAFF
V: TRBV7-9; J: TRBJ2-1; size: once; D: .; DNA: TGTGCCAGCAGCTTCGGGGTTTTCGATGAGCAGTTCTTC; CDR3: CASSFGVFDEQFF
V: TRBV11-2; J: TRBJ2-7; size: .; D: .; DNA: TGTGCCAGCAGCTTCATCCGAGGAGGGCGGTACTTCTACGAGCAGTACTTC; CDR3: CASSFIRGGRYFYEQYF
V: TRBV28; J: TRBJ2-7; size: .; D: .; DNA: TGTGCCAGCAGCCCCTTACACGAGCAGTACTTC; CDR3: CASSPLHEQYF
V: TRBV19; J: TRBJ2-5; size: .; D: TRBD2; DNA: TGTGCCAGTAGTATGCGGGAGAGCGGGGAGACCCAGTACTTC; CDR3: CASSMRESGETQYF
V: TRBV5-1; J: TRBJ2-7; size: .; D: TRBD1; DNA: TGCGCCAGCAGCTGGAAGGACAGGGGCTACGAGCAGTACTTC; CDR3: CASSWKDRGYEQYF
V: TRBV4-3; J: TRBJ2-1; size: .; D: .; DNA: TGCGCCAGCAGCCAAGATTGGCAGAGAGAAATTGAGCAGTTCTTC; CDR3: CASSQDWQREIEQFF
V: TRBV14; J: TRBJ2-7; size: .; D: .; DNA: TGTGCCAGCAGCCAGGGCAGGGTATTTCCCCACGAGCAGTACTTC; CDR3: CASSQGRVFPHEQYF
V: TRBV9; J: TRBJ1-1; size: .; D: .; DNA: TGTGCCAGCAGCCAGGGACGGAACACTGAAGCTTTCTTT; CDR3: CASSQGRNTEAFF
V: TRBV21-1; J: TRBJ1-1; size: .; D: .; DNA: TGTGCCAGCTGGGGCCTCACTGAAGCTTTCTTT; CDR3: CASWGLTEAFF
V: TRBV4-1; J: TRBJ1-2; size: once; D: .; DNA: TGCGCCAGCAGCCAAGTGGGCCGGGCGGGGGCAAACTATGGCTACACCTTC; CDR3: CASSQVGRAGANYGYTF
V: TRBV6-5; J: TRBJ2-7; size: .; D: TRBD1; DNA: TGTGCCAGCAGTTACTCGGAGACAGGGGAGGACGAGCAGTACTTC; CDR3: CASSYSETGEDEQYF
V: TRBV29-1; J: TRBJ2-1; size: .; D: TRBD2; DNA: TGCAGCGGTTTAGCGGGAGGGCCCAACTACAATGAGCAGTTCTTC; CDR3: CSGLAGGPNYNEQFF
V: TRBV5-4; J: TRBJ2-1; size: .; D: .; DNA: TGTGCCAGCAGCTTGGCGTCAGGCGAGCAGTTCTTC; CDR3: CASSLASGEQFF
V: TRBV5-4; J: TRBJ2-7; size: .; D: TRBD1; DNA: TGTGCCAGCAGCTTGGGGGACAGGGGACCCTACGAGCAGTACTTC; CDR3: CASSLGDRGPYEQYF
V: TRBV7-9; J: TRBJ1-1; size: .; D: .; DNA: TGTGCCAGCAGCCGTCCTTTTGGGGGTAGGGACACTGAAGCTTTCTTT; CDR3: CASSRPFGGRDTEAFF
V: TRBV7-2; J: TRBJ2-7; size: once; D: .; DNA: TGTGCCAGCAGCCAACCCCTCCTTTACGAGCAGTACTTC; CDR3: CASSQPLLYEQYF
V: TRBV29-1; J: TRBJ2-7; size: .; D: TRBD2; DNA: TGCAGCGCCGGGGACCCGGGACTAGCGGGAGAGCAGTACTTC; CDR3: CSAGDPGLAGEQYF
V: TRBV5-5; J: TRBJ2-7; size: .; D: .; DNA: TGTGCCAGCAGCTCCCGTCCCGGGGAAACCTACGAGCAGTACTTC; CDR3: CASSSRPGETYEQYF
V: TRBV6-4; J: TRBJ2-1; size: .; D: TRBD2; DNA: TGTGCCAGCAGTGACAGGGGGACTAGCCTCTACAATGAGCAGTTCTTC; CDR3: CASSDRGTSLYNEQFF
V: TRBV6-1; J: TRBJ2-7; size: .; D: .; DNA: TGTGCCAGCAGTGAAGAGCCAGGGAGAACCTACGAGCAGTACTTC; CDR3: CASSEEPGRTYEQYF
V: TRBV7-6; J: TRBJ2-7; size: .; D: .; DNA: TGTGCCAGCAGCTCCTTCCAGGGAGAAGGGTACTACGAGCAGTACTTC; CDR3: CASSSFQGEGYYEQYF
V: TRBV1; J: TRBJ2-1; size: .; D: .; DNA: TGCACCAGCAGCCAAGAGTTTGGTAAGCGGGAGTTGAACAATGAGCAGTTCTTC; CDR3: CTSSQEFGKRELNNEQFF
V: TRBV11-2; J: TRBJ2-3; size: .; D: .; DNA: TGTGCCAGCAGCTTGATGGAAACTAGCAGCACAGATACGCAGTATTTT; CDR3: CASSLMETSSTDTQYF